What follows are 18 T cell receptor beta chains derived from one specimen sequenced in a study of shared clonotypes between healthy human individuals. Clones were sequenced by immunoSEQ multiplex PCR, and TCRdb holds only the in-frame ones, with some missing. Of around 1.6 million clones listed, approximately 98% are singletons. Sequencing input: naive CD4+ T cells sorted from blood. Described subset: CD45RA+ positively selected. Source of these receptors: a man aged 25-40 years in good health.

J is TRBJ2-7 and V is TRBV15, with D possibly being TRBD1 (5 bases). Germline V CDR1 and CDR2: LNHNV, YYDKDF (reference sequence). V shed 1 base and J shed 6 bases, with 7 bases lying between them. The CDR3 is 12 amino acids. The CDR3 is CATSRVQGEQYF. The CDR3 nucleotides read TGTGCCACCAGCAGAGTCCAGGGCGAGCAGTACTTC.

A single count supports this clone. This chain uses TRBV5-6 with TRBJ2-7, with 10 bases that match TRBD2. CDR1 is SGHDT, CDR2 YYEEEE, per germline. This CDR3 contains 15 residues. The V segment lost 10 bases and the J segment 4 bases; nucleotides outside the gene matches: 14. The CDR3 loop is CARIAKLAGHYEQYF. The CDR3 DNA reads TGTGCCCGGATCGCGAAACTAGCGGGACATTACGAGCAGTACTTC.

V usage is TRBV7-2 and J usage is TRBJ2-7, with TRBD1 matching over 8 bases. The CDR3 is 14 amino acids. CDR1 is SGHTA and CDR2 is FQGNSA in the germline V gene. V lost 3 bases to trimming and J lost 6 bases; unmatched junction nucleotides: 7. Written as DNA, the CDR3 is TGTGCCAGCAGCTTGGACAGGGTAGCCGTCGAGCAGTACTTC. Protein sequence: CASSLDRVAVEQYF.

Written as DNA, the CDR3 is TGCGCCAGCAGTTCGTGGCCTAACTATGGCTACACCTTC. Its protein is CASSSWPNYGYTF. The chain recombines TRBV4-3 with TRBJ1-2; D is unresolved. This CDR3 region has 13 residues. Germline V gene lookup returns CDR1 LGHNA and CDR2 YSLEER. Trimming removed 6 bases from V and 0 bases from J, with 8 bases in between.

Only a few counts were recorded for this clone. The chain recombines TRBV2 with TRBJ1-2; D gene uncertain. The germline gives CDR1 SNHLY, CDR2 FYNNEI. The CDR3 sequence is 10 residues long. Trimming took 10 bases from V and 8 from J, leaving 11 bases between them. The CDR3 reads CATLRTGYTF. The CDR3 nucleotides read TGTGCCACGTTACGGACGGGCTACACCTTC.

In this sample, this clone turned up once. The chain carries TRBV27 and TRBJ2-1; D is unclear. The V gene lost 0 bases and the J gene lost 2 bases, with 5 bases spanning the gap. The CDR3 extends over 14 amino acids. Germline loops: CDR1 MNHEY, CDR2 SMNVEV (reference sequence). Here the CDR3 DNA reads TGTGCCAGCAGTTTATCCAAGGCCTACAATGAGCAGTTCTTC. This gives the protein CASSLSKAYNEQFF.

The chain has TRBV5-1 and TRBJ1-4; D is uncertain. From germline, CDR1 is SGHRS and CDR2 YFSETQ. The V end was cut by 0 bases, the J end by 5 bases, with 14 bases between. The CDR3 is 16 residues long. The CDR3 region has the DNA TGCGCCAGCAGCTTGGATGAGCGGGGAGAGAATGAAAAACTGTTTTTT. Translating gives CASSLDERGENEKLFF.

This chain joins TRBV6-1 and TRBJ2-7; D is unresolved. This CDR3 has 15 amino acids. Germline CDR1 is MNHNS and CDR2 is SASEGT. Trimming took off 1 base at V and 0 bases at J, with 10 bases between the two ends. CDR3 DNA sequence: TGTGCCAGCAGTGAAGTAAGGCGCCGCTCCTACGAGCAGTACTTC. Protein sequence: CASSEVRRRSYEQYF.

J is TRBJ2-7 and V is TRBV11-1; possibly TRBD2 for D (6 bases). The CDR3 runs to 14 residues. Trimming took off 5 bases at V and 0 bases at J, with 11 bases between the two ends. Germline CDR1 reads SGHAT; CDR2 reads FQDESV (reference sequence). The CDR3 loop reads CASSPRGSSYEQYF. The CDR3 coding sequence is TGTGCCAGCAGCCCCCGGGGGAGCTCCTACGAGCAGTACTTC.

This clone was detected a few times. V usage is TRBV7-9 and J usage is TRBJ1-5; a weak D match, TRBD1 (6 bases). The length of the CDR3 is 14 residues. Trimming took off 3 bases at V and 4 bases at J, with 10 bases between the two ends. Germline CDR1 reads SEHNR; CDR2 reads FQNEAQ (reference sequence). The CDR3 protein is CASSLQGRNQPQHF. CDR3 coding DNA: TGTGCCAGCAGCTTGCAGGGGCGAAATCAGCCCCAGCATTTT.

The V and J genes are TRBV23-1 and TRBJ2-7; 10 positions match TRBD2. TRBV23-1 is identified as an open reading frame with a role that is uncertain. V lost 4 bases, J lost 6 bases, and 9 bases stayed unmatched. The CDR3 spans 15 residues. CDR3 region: CASSLIRAGGLEQYF. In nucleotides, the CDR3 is TGCGCCAGCAGTCTCATAAGAGCGGGAGGGCTCGAGCAGTACTTC.

CDR3 bases: TGCAGCGTTGGAGTGAATTGGGGGGATACGCAGTATTTT. It is translated as CSVGVNWGDTQYF. The gene calls are TRBV29-1 and TRBJ2-3; D may match TRBD1 or TRBD2 (5 bases each). This CDR3 spans 13 amino acids. From germline, CDR1 is SQVTM and CDR2 ANQGSEA. V was clipped by 4 bases and J by 6 bases, with 14 bases between them.

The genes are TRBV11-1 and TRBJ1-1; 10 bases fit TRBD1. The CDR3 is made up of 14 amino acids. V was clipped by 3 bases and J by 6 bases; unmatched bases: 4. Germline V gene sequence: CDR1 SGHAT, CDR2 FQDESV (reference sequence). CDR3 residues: CASSLRDRGPEAFF. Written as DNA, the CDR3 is TGTGCCAGCAGCTTGAGGGACAGGGGACCTGAAGCTTTCTTT.

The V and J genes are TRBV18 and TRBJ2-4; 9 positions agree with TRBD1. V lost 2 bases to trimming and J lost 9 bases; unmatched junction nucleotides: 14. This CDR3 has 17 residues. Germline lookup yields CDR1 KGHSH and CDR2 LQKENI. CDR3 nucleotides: TGTGCCAGCTCACCATGGATAGACCGGGACAGGGTGGGCATTCAGTACTTC. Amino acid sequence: CASSPWIDRDRVGIQYF.

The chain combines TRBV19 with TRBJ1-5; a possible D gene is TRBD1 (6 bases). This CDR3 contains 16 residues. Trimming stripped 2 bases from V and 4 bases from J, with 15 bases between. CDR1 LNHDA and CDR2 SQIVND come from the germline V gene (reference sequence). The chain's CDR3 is CASSINRGQLNQPQHF. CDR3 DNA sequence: TGTGCCAGTAGTATAAATAGGGGACAACTGAATCAGCCCCAGCATTTT.

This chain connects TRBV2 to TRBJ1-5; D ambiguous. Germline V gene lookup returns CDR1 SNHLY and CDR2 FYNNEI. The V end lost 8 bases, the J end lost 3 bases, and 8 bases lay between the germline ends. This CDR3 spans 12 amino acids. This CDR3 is CASGRDNQPQHF. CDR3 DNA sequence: TGTGCCAGCGGCCGGGACAATCAGCCCCAGCATTTT.

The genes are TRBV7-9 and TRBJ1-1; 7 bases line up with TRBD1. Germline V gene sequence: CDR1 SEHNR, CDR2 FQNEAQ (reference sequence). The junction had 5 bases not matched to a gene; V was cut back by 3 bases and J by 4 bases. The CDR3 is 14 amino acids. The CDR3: CASSFRQGLTEAFF. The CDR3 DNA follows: TGTGCCAGCAGCTTTCGACAGGGACTCACTGAAGCTTTCTTT. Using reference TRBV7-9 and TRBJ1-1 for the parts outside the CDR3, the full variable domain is DTGVSQNPRHKITKRGQNVTFRCDPISEHNRLYWYRQTLGQGPEFLTYFQNEAQLEKSRLLSDRFSAERPKGSFSTLEIQRTEQGDSAMYLCASSFRQGLTEAFFGQGTRLTVV.

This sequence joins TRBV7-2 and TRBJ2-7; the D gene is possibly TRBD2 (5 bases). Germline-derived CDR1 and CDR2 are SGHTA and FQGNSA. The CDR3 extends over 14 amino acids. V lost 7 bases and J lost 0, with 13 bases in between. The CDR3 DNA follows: TGTGCCAGCACTCGGACTCGCAGCTCCTACGAGCAGTACTTC. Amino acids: CASTRTRSSYEQYF.